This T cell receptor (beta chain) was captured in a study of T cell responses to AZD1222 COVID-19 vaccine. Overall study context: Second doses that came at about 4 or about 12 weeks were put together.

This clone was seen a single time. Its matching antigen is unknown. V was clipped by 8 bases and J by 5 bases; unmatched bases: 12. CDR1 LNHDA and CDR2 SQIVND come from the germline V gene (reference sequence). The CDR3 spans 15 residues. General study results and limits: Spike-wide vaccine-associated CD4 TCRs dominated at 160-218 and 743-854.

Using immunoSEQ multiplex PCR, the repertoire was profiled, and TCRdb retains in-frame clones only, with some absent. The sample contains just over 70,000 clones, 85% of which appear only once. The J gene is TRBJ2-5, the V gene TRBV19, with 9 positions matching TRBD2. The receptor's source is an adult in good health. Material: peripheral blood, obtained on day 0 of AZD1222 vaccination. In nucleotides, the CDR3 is TGTGCCAGTTCTCAGGGGCTAGCGGGGCTGGAGACCCAGTACTTC. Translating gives CASSQGLAGLETQYF.